What follows are 4 T cell receptor beta chains derived from one specimen sequenced in a study of long-term antiretroviral therapy in people with HIV. Survey-level resolution applied to immunoSEQ assay v3.0. This table comes from immunoSEQ multiplex PCR, and its TCRdb copy is limited to in-frame clones, with some not included. Of 5,000 to 8,000 clones in the sample, 60% to 85% were seen once. The material sequenced was unsorted PBMCs, taken 0.5 years before starting antiretroviral therapy. The receptors shown here come from a man aged 35-49 years with HIV.

V and J are TRBV2 and TRBJ1-4; no reliable D call. Trimming removed 2 bases at V and 1 base at J, with 11 bases between. Germline V CDR1 and CDR2: SNHLY, FYNNEI. There are 16 residues in the CDR3. CDR3 sequence: CASSEYGRLTNEKLFF. The CDR3 nucleotides are TGTGCCAGCAGTGAATATGGGAGGTTAACTAATGAAAAACTGTTTTTT.

The chain joins TRBV29-1 to TRBJ2-5; 7 bases match TRBD1. J lost 5 bases, V lost 6 bases, and 6 bases had no gene match. There are 12 residues in the CDR3. Germline V gene sequence: CDR1 SQVTM, CDR2 ANQGSEA. This chain's CDR3 is CSVRQGIETQYF. The CDR3 coding sequence is TGCAGCGTGCGACAGGGAATCGAGACCCAGTACTTC. Together with reference TRBV29-1 and TRBJ2-5, the CDR3 gives the full variable domain: SAVISQKPSRDICQRGTSLTIQCQVDSQVTMMFWYRQQPGQSLTLIATANQGSEATYESGFVIDKFPISRPNLTFSTLTVSNMSPEDSSIYLCSVRQGIETQYFGPGTRLLVL.

The chain couples TRBV28 to TRBJ2-5, with TRBD1 matching 9 bases. The CDR3 length is 12 residues. Germline values: CDR1 MDHEN, CDR2 SYDVKM. The ends lost 6 bases at V and 5 bases at J; junction bases unmatched: 1. CDR3 coding DNA: TGTGCCAGCAGGACAGGGGGTGAGACCCAGTACTTC. As protein: CASRTGGETQYF. The full variable domain, completed using reference TRBV28 and TRBJ2-5, is DVKVTQSSRYLVKRTGEKVFLECVQDMDHENMFWYRQDPGLGLRLIYFSYDVKMKEKGDIPEGYSVSREKKERFSLILESASTNQTSMYLCASRTGGETQYFGPGTRLLVL.

This clone appeared a single time. V is TRBV7-6 and J is TRBJ2-2; TRBD1 or TRBD2 may be the D gene (6 bases each). Looked up from germline, CDR1 is SGHVS and CDR2 is FNYEAQ. This CDR3 is built from 16 residues. V dropped 6 bases and J dropped 5 bases, with 19 bases sitting between them. The CDR3 is CASRKDGGPRTGELFF. The CDR3 region has the DNA TGTGCCAGCAGGAAGGACGGGGGCCCCCGGACCGGGGAGCTGTTTTTT.